This TCR beta chain came from a study of human T cells and chemical hapten exposure. On the study more broadly: Patients' scalps got diphenylcyclopropenone weekly throughout the roughly 23-week study. Study-level results: With regard to DPC sensitization, TCRs above 1 in 1000 frequency did not change.

Germline lookup yields CDR1 SGHTA and CDR2 FQGNSA. This CDR3 is 15 amino acids long. Between the trimmed V and J ends, which lost 2 bases and 5 bases, there was a span of 14 bases. In the original processing: Counting gave a median of 95,638 TCRs per sample, with values ranging from about 23,224 to 700,000. TCRdb re-called the RACE reads with MiXCR, one entry per CDR3 protein. These V and J calls derive from TCRdb rather than the authors' analysis. This table has around 150,000 distinct CDR3 sequences, about 30% appearing once. Time point of the sample: patch test 3, about 24 weeks after DPC sensitization. Treatment noted: therapeutic diphenylcyclopropenone sensitization with weekly scalp DPC. Drawing of blood took place ahead of applying each patch test. This clonotype was observed a few times. Its specificity is unknown.

Sequencing was performed on whole blood, taken in connection with sensitization to the hapten diphenylcyclopropenone (DPC). The chain carries TRBV7-2 and TRBJ2-3; D possibly corresponds to TRBD2 (6 bases). This TCR was sampled from a woman younger than 35 with alopecia areata. Some clones in this sample may be carry-over from other donors' samples. CDR3 region: CASSLRRGSGDTQYF. DNA for the CDR3: TGTGCCAGCAGCTTAAGGCGGGGATCGGGAGATACGCAGTATTTT. Variable domain in full (rest from reference TRBV7-2 and TRBJ2-3): GAGVSQSPSNKVTEKGKDVELRCDPISGHTALYWYRQSLGQGLEFLIYFQGNSAPDKSGLPSDRFSAERTGGSVSTLTIQRTQQEDSAVYLCASSLRRGSGDTQYFGPGTRLTVL.